These 28 T cell receptor beta chains were sequenced from one sample in a study of blood T cells in healthy people across ages. Sample-barcoded 5' priming and a J-beta primer mix drove a second PCR of about 6 to 12 cycles. One entry per CDR3 protein, called by TCRdb with MiXCR from the 5' RACE reads. The sample lists hundreds of thousands of distinct CDR3 sequences, 56% occurring once. The sequencing input was blood. The receptors originated from a man aged 35 to 55 in good health.

The J gene is TRBJ1-5, the V gene TRBV7-2; D is uncertain. The CDR3 runs 13 residues. Germline lookup yields CDR1 SGHTA and CDR2 FQGNSA. Between the trimmed V and J ends, which lost 1 base and 7 bases, there was a span of 8 bases. The DNA of the CDR3 is TGTGCCAGCAGCTTAGACCCAGCACAGCCCCAGCATTTT. The encoded protein is CASSLDPAQPQHF.

On this clonotype itself: A single base separates this from a much larger clone, so it may be a read error. This chain joins TRBV20-1 and TRBJ2-4, with D possibly called TRBD1 or TRBD2 (5 bases each). Deletions cut 6 bases from V and 8 bases from J, with 11 bases between. CDR3 length: 11 residues. The V gene's germline CDR1 is DFQATT and CDR2 SNEGSKA (reference sequence). CDR3 region: CSARDDDIQYF. DNA of the CDR3: TGCAGTGCACGGGACGACGACATTCAGTACTTC.

The chain uses TRBV29-1 and TRBJ2-3; D tentatively fits TRBD1 or TRBD2 (5 bases each). In germline, CDR1 is SQVTM, CDR2 ANQGSEA. V shed 0 bases and J shed 6 bases, with 16 bases lying between them. CDR3 size: 15 residues. The CDR3: CSVEDAAGRGDTQYF. The CDR3 DNA reads TGCAGCGTTGAAGATGCGGCAGGGAGAGGTGATACGCAGTATTTT.

This clonotype occurred a few times. The chain is built from TRBV9 and TRBJ2-7, with D tentatively TRBD2 (5 bases). V was cut by 0 bases and J by 7 bases, with 11 bases left in between. This CDR3 has 13 amino acids. CDR1 and CDR2 (germline): SGDLS, YYNGEE. CDR3 DNA: TGTGCCAGCAGCGTAGCTGAGGGTCGAGAGCAGTACTTC. Its translation: CASSVAEGREQYF.

This clonotype occurred a few times. The rearrangement uses TRBV20-1 and TRBJ2-3; TRBD2 agrees at 8 bases. The CDR3 sequence is 16 residues long. The trim removed 3 bases at V and 0 bases at J, leaving 8 bases unmatched. In germline, CDR1 is DFQATT, CDR2 SNEGSKA (reference sequence). The CDR3 protein is CSASPVPSGSTDTQYF. In DNA form, the CDR3 reads TGCAGTGCTAGCCCCGTCCCTAGCGGGAGCACAGATACGCAGTATTTT.

This chain connects TRBV25-1 to TRBJ1-1; no reliable D call. The CDR3 totals 11 residues. CDR1 and CDR2 from the germline V gene are MGHDK and SYGVNS. The ends were cut back, 2 bases at V and 11 bases at J, with 9 bases in the middle. The CDR3 DNA reads TGTGCCAGCAGTGAAAAGGCCCGGGCTTTCTTT. Amino acid sequence: CASSEKARAFF.

This chain uses TRBV5-1 with TRBJ1-2; D possibly corresponds to TRBD1 (6 bases). The CDR3 is 13 amino acids. The germline V gene has CDR1 SGHRS and CDR2 YFSETQ. The V end lost 0 bases, the J end lost 8 bases, and 11 bases lay between the germline ends. The CDR3 region is CASSLGQEEGYTF. CDR3 bases: TGCGCCAGCAGCTTGGGACAGGAAGAGGGCTACACCTTC.

The chain couples TRBV2 to TRBJ1-2; 7 positions agree with TRBD1. The V segment lost 7 bases and the J segment 8 bases; nucleotides outside the gene matches: 10. This CDR3 comprises 13 residues. Germline V CDR1 and CDR2: SNHLY, FYNNEI. The CDR3 region is CASIREGARGYTF. DNA for the CDR3: TGTGCCAGCATACGGGAGGGGGCACGGGGCTACACCTTC.

The chain carries TRBV14 and TRBJ2-2; no definite D call. This CDR3 spans 16 amino acids. Between the trimmed V and J ends, which lost 0 bases and 4 bases, there was a span of 12 bases. Germline V gene sequence: CDR1 SGHDN, CDR2 FVKESK. CDR3 sequence (DNA): TGTGCCAGCAGCCAAGATCTGGTGAGCGCCACCGGGGAGCTGTTTTTT. This encodes CASSQDLVSATGELFF.

V usage is TRBV9 and J usage is TRBJ1-2; the D gene is possibly TRBD1 (6 bases). CDR3 length: 14 residues. Deletions cut 2 bases from V and 2 bases from J, with 10 bases between. The germline gives CDR1 SGDLS, CDR2 YYNGEE. The CDR3 coding sequence is TGTGCCAGCAGCGTTAGGGGGACGAACTATGGCTACACCTTC. Amino acids: CASSVRGTNYGYTF.

The rearrangement uses TRBV7-2 and TRBJ2-3; 9 bases match TRBD2. This CDR3 spans 17 amino acids. Germline CDR1 SGHTA, CDR2 FQGNSA. V shed 5 bases, J shed 5 bases, and the junction held 14 bases outside the gene matches. In DNA, the CDR3 is TGTGCCAGCAGCCATGACTTGCGGGAGGGCCGGGAAGATACGCAGTATTTT. Amino acids: CASSHDLREGREDTQYF.

This clonotype was observed a handful of times. The rearrangement uses TRBV18 and TRBJ2-7, with D possibly TRBD2 on 5 matching bases. V lost 2 bases and J 3 bases, leaving 14 bases between the germline ends. The CDR3 is 15 amino acids. In germline, CDR1 is KGHSH, CDR2 LQKENI. This CDR3 reads CASSPSPNRGYEQYF. As DNA, the CDR3 is TGTGCCAGCTCACCATCCCCCAACCGGGGCTACGAGCAGTACTTC.

Only one count was recorded for this clonotype. V is TRBV11-2 and J is TRBJ1-4, with 7 bases aligning to TRBD1. Germline V CDR1 and CDR2: SGHAT, FQNNGV. This CDR3 has 15 amino acids. Trimming cost V 5 bases and J 6 bases; bases outside gene matches: 9. The DNA of the CDR3 is TGTGCCAGCAGCCTACAGGGACAGCGTCATGAAAAACTGTTTTTT. As protein: CASSLQGQRHEKLFF.

This clonotype has more than one count but fewer than ten. The rearrangement uses TRBV3-1 and TRBJ2-1, with D unresolved. The CDR3 spans 12 residues. Germline CDR1 LGHDT, CDR2 YNNKEL (reference sequence). V was pared by 3 bases and J by 12 bases, with 12 bases between. CDR3 in amino acids: CASSQGDSAQFF. CDR3 DNA: TGTGCCAGCAGCCAGGGCGACTCCGCGCAGTTCTTC.

The J gene is TRBJ2-7, the V gene TRBV28, with TRBD1 matching 9 bases. Trimming cost V 5 bases and J 6 bases; bases outside gene matches: 11. CDR3 size: 15 residues. CDR1 is MDHEN, CDR2 SYDVKM, per germline. For the CDR3, the DNA is TGTGCCAGCAGTCCTCTCGACCCGGGACAGGGCGAGCAGTACTTC. As protein: CASSPLDPGQGEQYF.

The chain uses TRBV9 and TRBJ2-3; D not certain. The CDR3 extends over 19 amino acids. V was clipped by 0 bases and J by 3 bases, with 23 bases between them. Germline values: CDR1 SGDLS, CDR2 YYNGEE. CDR3 sequence: CASSVEGDPLQPITDTQYF. The DNA for the CDR3 is TGTGCCAGCAGCGTAGAAGGAGATCCCCTCCAACCGATAACAGATACGCAGTATTTT.

As concerns this clonotype: One junction end does not reproduce the germline sequence, and a read error may be involved. The chain is built from TRBV3-1 and TRBJ2-1, with D possibly TRBD2 on 7 matching bases. The CDR3 covers 17 residues. CDR1 is LGHDT, CDR2 YNNKEL, per germline (reference sequence). The CDR3 is CASTQRGASGLYNEQFF. The CDR3, as DNA: TGTGCCAGCACCCAAAGGGGGGCTAGCGGCCTATACAATGAGCAGTTCTTC.

There are a few counts of this clonotype. CDR3 loop: CASSQGPGGNNEQFF. Written as DNA, the CDR3 is TGCGCCAGCAGCCAAGGTCCTGGCGGCAACAATGAGCAGTTCTTC. The chain has TRBV4-3 and TRBJ2-1; no reliable D call. Germline V gene lookup returns CDR1 LGHNA and CDR2 YSLEER. Trimming removed 1 base at V and 5 bases at J, with 12 bases between. This CDR3 comprises 15 residues.

This clonotype was counted a few times. This chain links TRBV12-3 or TRBV12-4 with TRBJ2-1; D is ambiguous. Trimming left V 3 bases short and J 5 bases short, with 23 bases between. The CDR3 is 18 amino acids. The CDR3 is CASSFYPVSDIGNNEQFF. The CDR3 nucleotides are TGTGCCAGCAGTTTTTACCCCGTTTCCGACATAGGGAACAATGAGCAGTTCTTC.

With respect to this clonotype: Since no conserved phenylalanine or tryptophan closes the CDR3, a read error is the likely cause. The chain has TRBV28 and TRBJ2-5, with 11 bases fitting TRBD2. The DNA matches TRBJ2-7 better at its end, which makes the J call doubtful. The length of the CDR3 is 16 residues. Germline V gene data show CDR1 as MDHEN and CDR2 as SYDVKM. The CDR3 DNA is TGTGCCAGCAGTTTAACGTTAGCGGGGGGGTGGTACGAGCAGTACCTC. Translation gives CASSLTLAGGWYEQYL.

Notes on this clonotype: One end of the junction fails to match germline, which may point to a read error. J is TRBJ2-5 and V is TRBV3-1, with D possibly TRBD1 on 7 matching bases. In germline, CDR1 is LGHDT, CDR2 YNNKEL (reference sequence). The CDR3 covers 14 residues. CDR3 in amino acids: CARSPTGRSETQYF. The CDR3 DNA reads TGTGCCCGCAGTCCGACAGGGAGGTCGGAGACCCAGTACTTC.

The chain combines TRBV7-3 with TRBJ2-3; 9 nucleotides match TRBD2. Unmatched junction bases numbered 9, after V lost 4 bases and J lost 4 bases. In germline, CDR1 is SGHTA, CDR2 FQGTGA. This CDR3 has 16 residues. DNA for the CDR3: TGTGCCAGCAGCTCCCGACTAGCGGAGGGAGCAGATACGCAGTATTTT. It is translated as CASSSRLAEGADTQYF. Based on the CDR3 plus reference TRBV7-3 and TRBJ2-3, the full variable domain is GAGVSQTPSNKVTEKGKYVELRCDPISGHTALYWYRQSLGQGPEFLIYFQGTGAADDSGLPNDRFFAVRPEGSVSTLKIQRTERGDSAVYLCASSSRLAEGADTQYFGPGTRLTVL.

The chain is built from TRBV5-5 and TRBJ1-1; D is unclear. The germline CDR1 and CDR2 sequences are SGHKS and YYEKEE (reference sequence). The CDR3 consists of 14 residues. V shed 4 bases and J shed 1 base, with 11 bases lying between them. The CDR3: CASSRYTRNTEAFF. The CDR3 DNA follows: TGTGCCAGCAGCCGTTATACACGGAACACTGAAGCTTTCTTT.

The CDR3 reads CASSQQSDKSEAFF. CDR3 DNA sequence: TGTGCCAGCAGCCAACAGTCGGACAAATCTGAAGCTTTCTTT. The chain uses TRBV11-2 and TRBJ1-1, with a possible D match to TRBD1 (5 bases). Germline V gene lookup returns CDR1 SGHAT and CDR2 FQNNGV. The V end was cut by 5 bases, the J end by 6 bases, with 16 bases between. This CDR3 region has 14 residues.

This clonotype was observed a handful of times. V gene TRBV28 combines with J gene TRBJ2-6; 8 bases are shared with TRBD1. J gave up 0 bases and V 5 bases, and 6 bases lay outside the gene matches. Germline V gene lookup returns CDR1 MDHEN and CDR2 SYDVKM. This CDR3 region has 17 residues. The CDR3 DNA reads as TGTGCCAGCAGTCCGACAGGGGCAATCTCTGGGGCCAACGTCCTGACTTTC. Protein sequence: CASSPTGAISGANVLTF.

The genes are TRBV6-5 and TRBJ1-2; TRBD1 might be the D (5 bases). The V and J ends lost 2 bases and 4 bases respectively, with 11 bases between them. Per germline, CDR1 MNHEY and CDR2 SVGAGI. The CDR3 length is 14 residues. The CDR3 is CASSYQGLVYGYTF. The CDR3 bases are TGTGCCAGCAGTTACCAGGGTTTGGTCTATGGCTACACCTTC.

This clonotype was picked up a small number of times. The chain joins TRBV5-1 to TRBJ2-5; 8 bases match TRBD2. Unmatched junction bases numbered 19, after V lost 4 bases and J lost 5 bases. CDR1 is SGHRS and CDR2 is YFSETQ in the germline V gene. The CDR3 consists of 18 residues. The CDR3 sequence is CASSQQPGTSIVVETQYF. In nucleotides, the CDR3 is TGCGCCAGCAGCCAACAACCCGGGACTAGTATAGTGGTCGAGACCCAGTACTTC.

This chain links TRBV20-1 with TRBJ1-4; maybe TRBD1 (6 bases). CDR3 length: 16 amino acids. Germline CDR1 DFQATT, CDR2 SNEGSKA (reference sequence). The V and J ends lost 6 bases and 5 bases respectively, with 22 bases between them. CDR3: CSAGIGGGSTNEKLFF. The CDR3 DNA reads TGCAGTGCGGGAATCGGAGGGGGGTCGACGAATGAAAAACTGTTTTTT.